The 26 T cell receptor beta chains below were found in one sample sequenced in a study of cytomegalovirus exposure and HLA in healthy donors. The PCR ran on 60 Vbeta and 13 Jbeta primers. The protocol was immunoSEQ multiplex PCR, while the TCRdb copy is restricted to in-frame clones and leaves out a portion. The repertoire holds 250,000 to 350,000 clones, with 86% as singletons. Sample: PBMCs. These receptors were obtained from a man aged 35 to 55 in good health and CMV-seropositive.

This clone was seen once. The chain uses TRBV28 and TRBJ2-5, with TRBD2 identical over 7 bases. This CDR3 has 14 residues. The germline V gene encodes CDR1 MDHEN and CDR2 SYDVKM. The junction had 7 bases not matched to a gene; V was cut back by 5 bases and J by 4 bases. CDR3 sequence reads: CASSPGRVGETQYF. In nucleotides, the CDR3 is TGTGCCAGCAGTCCAGGGAGGGTAGGAGAGACCCAGTACTTC. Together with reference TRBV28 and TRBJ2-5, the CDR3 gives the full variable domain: DVKVTQSSRYLVKRTGEKVFLECVQDMDHENMFWYRQDPGLGLRLIYFSYDVKMKEKGDIPEGYSVSREKKERFSLILESASTNQTSMYLCASSPGRVGETQYFGPGTRLLVL.

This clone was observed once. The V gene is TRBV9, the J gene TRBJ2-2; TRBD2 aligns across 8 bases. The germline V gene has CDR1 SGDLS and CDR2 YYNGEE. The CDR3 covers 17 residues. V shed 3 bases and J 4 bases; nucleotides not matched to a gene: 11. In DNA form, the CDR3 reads TGTGCCAGCAGCGCAACGGGGAGCGGGAGTGCCACCGGGGAGCTGTTTTTT. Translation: CASSATGSGSATGELFF.

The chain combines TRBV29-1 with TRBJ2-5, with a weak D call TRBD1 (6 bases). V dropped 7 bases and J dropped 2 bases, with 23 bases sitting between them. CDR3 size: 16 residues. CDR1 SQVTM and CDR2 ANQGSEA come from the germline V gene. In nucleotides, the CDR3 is TGCAGCGCTGGGGGCGGGTACTCTCACCTTCAAGAGACCCAGTACTTC. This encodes CSAGGGYSHLQETQYF.

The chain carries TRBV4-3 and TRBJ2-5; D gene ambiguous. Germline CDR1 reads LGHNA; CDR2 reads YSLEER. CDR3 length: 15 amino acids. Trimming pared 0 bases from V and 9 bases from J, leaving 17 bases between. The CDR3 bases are TGCGCCAGCAGCCAAGATAGACTCCTAGGCTCGTCCCAGTACTTC. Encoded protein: CASSQDRLLGSSQYF.

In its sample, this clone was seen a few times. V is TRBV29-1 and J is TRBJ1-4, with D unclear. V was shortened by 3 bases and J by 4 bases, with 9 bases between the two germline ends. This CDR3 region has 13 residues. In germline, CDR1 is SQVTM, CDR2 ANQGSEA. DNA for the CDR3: TGCAGCGTTGAGACCGACTTTAATGAAAAACTGTTTTTT. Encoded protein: CSVETDFNEKLFF. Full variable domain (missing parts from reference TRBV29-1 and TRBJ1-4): SAVISQKPSRDICQRGTSLTIQCQVDSQVTMMFWYRQQPGQSLTLIATANQGSEATYESGFVIDKFPISRPNLTFSTLTVSNMSPEDSSIYLCSVETDFNEKLFFGSGTQLSVL.

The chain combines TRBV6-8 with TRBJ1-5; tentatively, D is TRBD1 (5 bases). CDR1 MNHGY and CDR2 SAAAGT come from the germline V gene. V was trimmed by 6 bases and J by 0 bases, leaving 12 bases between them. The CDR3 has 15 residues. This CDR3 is CASSLQVYSNQPQHF. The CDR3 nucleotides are TGTGCCAGCAGCCTACAGGTGTATAGCAATCAGCCCCAGCATTTT.

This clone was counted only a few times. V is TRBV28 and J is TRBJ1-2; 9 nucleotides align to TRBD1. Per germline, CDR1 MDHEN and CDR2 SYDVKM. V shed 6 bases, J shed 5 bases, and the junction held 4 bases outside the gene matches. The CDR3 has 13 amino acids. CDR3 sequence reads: CASRQGARYGYTF. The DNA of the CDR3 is TGTGCCAGCAGACAGGGGGCGAGGTATGGCTACACCTTC.

The CDR3 reads CASSLSGLAGVPYNEQFF. CDR3 DNA: TGTGCCAGCAGCTTATCGGGACTAGCGGGAGTCCCCTACAATGAGCAGTTCTTC. The chain joins TRBV7-3 to TRBJ2-1, with 14 bases matching TRBD2. The CDR3 spans 18 residues. Per germline, CDR1 SGHTA and CDR2 FQGTGA. Trimming removed 2 bases from V and 2 bases from J; junction bases left unmatched: 5.

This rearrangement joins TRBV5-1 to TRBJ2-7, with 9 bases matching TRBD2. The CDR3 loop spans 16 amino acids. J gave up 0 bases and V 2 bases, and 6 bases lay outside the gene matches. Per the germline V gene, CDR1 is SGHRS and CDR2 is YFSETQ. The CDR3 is CASSLRPTSGSYEQYF. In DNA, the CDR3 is TGCGCCAGCAGCTTACGACCGACTAGCGGCTCCTACGAGCAGTACTTC. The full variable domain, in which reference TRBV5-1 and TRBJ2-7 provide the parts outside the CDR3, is KAGVTQTPRYLIKTRGQQVTLSCSPISGHRSVSWYQQTPGQGLQFLFEYFSETQRNKGNFPGRFSGRQFSNSRSEMNVSTLELGDSALYLCASSLRPTSGSYEQYFGPGTRLTVT.

CDR3 DNA sequence: TGTGCCAGCAGTTTCAGGGCCACCTATGGCTACACCTTC. Translation gives CASSFRATYGYTF. The rearrangement links TRBV6-5 to TRBJ1-2, with TRBD1 as a possible D gene (5 bases). This CDR3 comprises 13 residues. The germline V gene encodes CDR1 MNHEY and CDR2 SVGAGI. The ends were cut back, 4 bases at V and 4 bases at J, with 10 bases in the middle.

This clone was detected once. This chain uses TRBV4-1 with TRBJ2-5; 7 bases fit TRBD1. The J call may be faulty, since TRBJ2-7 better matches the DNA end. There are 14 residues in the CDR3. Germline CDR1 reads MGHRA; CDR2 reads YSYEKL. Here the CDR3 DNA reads TGCGCCAGCAGCCAGGGGGACAGCCGATACGAGCAGTACTTC. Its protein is CASSQGDSRYEQYF.

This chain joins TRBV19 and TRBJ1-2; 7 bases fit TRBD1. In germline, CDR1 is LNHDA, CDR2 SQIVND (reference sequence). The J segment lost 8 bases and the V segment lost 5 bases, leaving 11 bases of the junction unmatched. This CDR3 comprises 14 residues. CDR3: CASSPTTGSWGYTF. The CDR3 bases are TGTGCCAGTAGTCCTACGACAGGGTCGTGGGGCTACACCTTC.

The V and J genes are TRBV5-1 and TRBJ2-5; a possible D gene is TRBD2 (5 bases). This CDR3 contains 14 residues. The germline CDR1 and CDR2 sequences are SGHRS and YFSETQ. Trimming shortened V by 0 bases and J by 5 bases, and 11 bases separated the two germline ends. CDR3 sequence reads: CASSLGENEETQYF. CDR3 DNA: TGCGCCAGCAGCTTGGGGGAGAATGAGGAGACCCAGTACTTC.

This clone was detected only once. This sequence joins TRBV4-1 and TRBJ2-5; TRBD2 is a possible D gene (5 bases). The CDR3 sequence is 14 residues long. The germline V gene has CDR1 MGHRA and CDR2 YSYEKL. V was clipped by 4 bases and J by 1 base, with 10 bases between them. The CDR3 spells CASSPSGSQETQYF. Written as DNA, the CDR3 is TGCGCCAGCAGCCCGAGCGGTAGCCAAGAGACCCAGTACTTC.

For the CDR3, the DNA is TGTGCCAGCAGTTTAGGGCTAGCGGGAGGCACAGATACGCAGTATTTT. Its translation: CASSLGLAGGTDTQYF. The chain links TRBV28 to TRBJ2-3; 10 bases line up with TRBD2. The CDR3 sequence is 16 residues long. Germline assignment: CDR1 MDHEN and CDR2 SYDVKM. Trimming cost V 2 bases and J 1 base; bases outside gene matches: 3.

Here the CDR3 reads CASSYGHLSGANVLTF. CDR3 sequence (DNA): TGTGCCAGCAGTTACGGGCACCTCTCTGGGGCCAACGTCCTGACTTTC. V usage is TRBV6-6 and J usage is TRBJ2-6; D is ambiguous. CDR1 is MNHNY and CDR2 is SVGAGI in the germline V gene (reference sequence). This CDR3 has 16 residues. V gave up 2 bases and J gave up 0 bases, with 8 bases separating them.

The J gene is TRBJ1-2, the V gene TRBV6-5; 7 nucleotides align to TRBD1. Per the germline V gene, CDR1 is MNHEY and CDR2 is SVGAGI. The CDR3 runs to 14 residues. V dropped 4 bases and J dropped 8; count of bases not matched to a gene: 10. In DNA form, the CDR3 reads TGTGCCAGCAGTTCTCTCGGGACAGATAGAGGCTACACCTTC. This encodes CASSSLGTDRGYTF.

CDR3 DNA sequence: TGTGCCAGCAGCTCTCAAGCGGGAGGGCCATCGGGGGAGCAGTTCTTC. Its translation is CASSSQAGGPSGEQFF. The V gene is TRBV7-2, the J gene TRBJ2-1, with 10 positions matching TRBD2. The CDR3 spans 16 residues. V lost 4 bases, J lost 10 bases, and 13 bases stayed unmatched. Germline lookup yields CDR1 SGHTA and CDR2 FQGNSA.

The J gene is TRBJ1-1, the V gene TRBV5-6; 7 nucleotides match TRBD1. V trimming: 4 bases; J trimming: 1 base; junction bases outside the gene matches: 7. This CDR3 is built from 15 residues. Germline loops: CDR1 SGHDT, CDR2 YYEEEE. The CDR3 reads CASSILDRRNTEAFF. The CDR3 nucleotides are TGTGCCAGCAGCATCTTGGACAGGAGGAACACTGAAGCTTTCTTT.

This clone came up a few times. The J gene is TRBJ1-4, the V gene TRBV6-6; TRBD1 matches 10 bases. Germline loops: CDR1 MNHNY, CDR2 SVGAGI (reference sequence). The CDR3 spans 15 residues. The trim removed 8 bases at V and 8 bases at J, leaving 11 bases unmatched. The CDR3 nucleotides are TGTGCCAGCTCTTCTCCCGGGACAGGGGACGAAAAACTGTTTTTT. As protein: CASSSPGTGDEKLFF.

CDR3 coding DNA: TGTGCCAGCACCAGGACAGGGGGAGAGACCCAGTACTTC. It codes for CASTRTGGETQYF. V usage is TRBV2 and J usage is TRBJ2-5; TRBD1 agrees at 10 bases. Germline CDR1 and CDR2: SNHLY and FYNNEI. Trimming took 7 bases from V and 4 from J; bases not matched to a gene: 3. This CDR3 has 13 amino acids.

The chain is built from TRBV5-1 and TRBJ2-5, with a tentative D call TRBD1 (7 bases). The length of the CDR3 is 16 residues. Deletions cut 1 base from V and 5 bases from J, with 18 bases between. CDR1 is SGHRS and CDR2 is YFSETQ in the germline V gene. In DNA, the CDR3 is TGCGCCAGCAGCTTGCCGACAGGGCGAGGAGGGGAGACCCAGTACTTC. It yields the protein CASSLPTGRGGETQYF.

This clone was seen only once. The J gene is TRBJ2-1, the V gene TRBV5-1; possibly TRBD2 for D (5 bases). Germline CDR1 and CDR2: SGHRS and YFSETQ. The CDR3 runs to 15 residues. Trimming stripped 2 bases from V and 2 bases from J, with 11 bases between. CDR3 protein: CASSFYGIPYNEQFF. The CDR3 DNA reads TGCGCCAGCAGCTTCTACGGGATTCCCTACAATGAGCAGTTCTTC.

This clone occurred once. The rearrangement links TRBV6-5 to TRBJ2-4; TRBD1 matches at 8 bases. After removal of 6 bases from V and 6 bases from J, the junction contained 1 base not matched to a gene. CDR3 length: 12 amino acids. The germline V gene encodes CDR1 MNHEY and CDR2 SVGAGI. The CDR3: CASRGQGNIQYF. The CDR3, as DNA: TGTGCCAGCAGAGGACAGGGAAACATTCAGTACTTC.

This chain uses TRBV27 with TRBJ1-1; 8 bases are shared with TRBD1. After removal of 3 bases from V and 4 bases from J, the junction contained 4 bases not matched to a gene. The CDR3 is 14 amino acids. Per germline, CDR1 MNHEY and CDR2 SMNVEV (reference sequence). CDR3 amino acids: CASSFGQGTTEAFF. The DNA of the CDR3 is TGTGCCAGCAGTTTTGGACAGGGTACCACTGAAGCTTTCTTT.

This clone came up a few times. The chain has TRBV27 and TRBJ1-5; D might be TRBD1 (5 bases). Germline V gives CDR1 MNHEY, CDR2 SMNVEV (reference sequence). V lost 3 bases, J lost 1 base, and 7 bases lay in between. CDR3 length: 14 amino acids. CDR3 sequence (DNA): TGTGCCAGCAGTTTTCGACAGAGCAATCAGCCCCAGCATTTT. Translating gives CASSFRQSNQPQHF.